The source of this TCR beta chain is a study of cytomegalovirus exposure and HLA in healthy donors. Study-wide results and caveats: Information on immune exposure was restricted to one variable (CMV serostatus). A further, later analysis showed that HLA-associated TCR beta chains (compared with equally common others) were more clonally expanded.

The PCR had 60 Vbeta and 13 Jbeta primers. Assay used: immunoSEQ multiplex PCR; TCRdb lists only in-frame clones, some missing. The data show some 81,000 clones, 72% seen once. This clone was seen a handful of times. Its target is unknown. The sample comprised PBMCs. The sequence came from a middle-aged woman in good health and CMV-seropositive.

This CDR3 is CASSLPGHGYGYTF. CDR3 nucleotide sequence: TGCGCCAGCAGCCTCCCTGGACATGGCTATGGCTACACCTTC. V and J are TRBV5-1 and TRBJ1-2; possibly TRBD1 for D (5 bases). Trimming took off 4 bases at V and 4 bases at J, with 14 bases between the two ends. This CDR3 is 14 amino acids long. CDR1 is SGHRS, CDR2 YFSETQ, per germline.